Listed here is a single TCR beta chain. This clonotype has only a few counts. The antigen this receptor binds is unknown. Per-base quality was not reported, and no clone a single base away is much larger than it. The record originates from a study of blood T cells in healthy people across ages (dated by TCRdb to about 2015). With regard to the full study: In model experiments, roughly one uniquely barcoded TCR beta cDNA molecule per two T cells was captured by template switching. Using deep sequencing normalized with unique cDNA molecular identifiers, the study measured how TCR beta repertoire diversity changes with age. Four age groups were formed from the donors: young (average approximately 17 years), middle-aged (approximately 41), aged (approximately 60) and long-lived (approximately 80). Using the same blood draw, the study looked at two additional independent replicas of 1 million unique cDNA reads for two donors, one aged 18 to 30 and the other aged 80 or older. To avoid experimental bias, donors of different ages were distributed randomly across sequencing lanes.

Libraries came from 5' RACE. TCRdb records Illumina HiSeq 2500 as the sequencer. A second PCR of 7 to 11 cycles was performed with a sample-barcoded 5' primer and a J-beta primer mix. Each TCR beta cDNA molecule received a unique molecular identifier from a template-switch 5' adaptor carrying 12 random nucleotides. Each sample yielded at least 2.5 million CDR3-containing paired-end reads. All of the RNA was converted into first-strand cDNA using the Mint cDNA synthesis kit, with a TRBC-specific oligonucleotide serving as the primer. Following uracil-DNA glycosylase treatment, a first 18-cycle PCR with universal primers M1SS and BC2_uni_R was performed on all cDNA. As for the authors' bioinformatics: For normalization, 1 million high-quality reads were randomly selected from each sample, with every read carrying a distinct molecular identifier. Instead of being binned into consensus sequences, reads with shared molecular identifiers were discarded. CDR3 identification, clonotype clustering and error correction used MiTCR with a Q25 quality threshold and the strictest error-elimination algorithm. Lower-bound total TCR beta diversity was estimated with a nonparametric unseen species model using Euler transformation. Through fastp at Q25 and MiXCR, TCRdb rebuilt clones from the public reads, retaining in-frame beta chains. Rows are unified per CDR3 protein, each entry keeping the most common DNA and genes. The V and J calls were not made by the authors but by TCRdb's processing. Present in this sample are approximately 790,000 distinct CDR3 sequences, approximately 67% of which were seen just once. The ten largest make up about a quarter of the sample.

V trim: 1 base; J trim: 6 bases; unmatched bases: 5. The germline V gene gives CDR1 as LGHNA and CDR2 as YNFKEQ. The cysteine opens and the phenylalanine closes a CDR3 of 16 amino acids. Just CDR3 DNA is preserved here, 48 bases in frame from base 1. Systemically healthy Caucasian individuals from Russia, approximately 39 in total and aged roughly 6 to 100 years, were included as donors. Each donor gave 9.5 to 10 milliliters of peripheral blood, drawn into EDTA-treated Vacutainer tubes. Ficoll-Paque density-gradient centrifugation was used to isolate PBMCs, with at least 6 million per sample. Trizol reagent was used to extract total RNA from PBMCs, with at least 6 micrograms per sample. The percentages of naive CD45RAhigh/CD27high T cells were determined by flow cytometry on a PBMC aliquot from every donor. The paper's findings and limits, for the study overall: A strong correlation was found between observed TCR beta diversity and the percentage of naive T cells measured by flow cytometry. Since profiling was done on bulk unsorted PBMCs, naive and antigen-experienced compartments could not be conclusively compared. Estimates of total diversity based on one million sequenced T cells were regarded as lower bounds and as underestimates. As age increased, observed TCR beta diversity per million T cells dropped in a roughly linear way, and a significant reduction was already evident by age 40. Donor CMV infection status was unknown, potentially confounding age-related changes in expanded clonotypes. Compared with the aged group, the long-lived group had more naive CD4+ T cells, fewer expanded clones and increased TCR diversity, a pattern suggesting age selection.

Sequencing was carried out using blood. The rearranged chain carries TRBV4-2 and TRBJ2-3; TRBD2 aligns with 12 central bases. The TCR was taken from a man aged 30 to 39 in good health. CDR3 protein: CASSQVASGGVDTQYF. The DNA is as follows: TGTGCCAGCAGCCAAGTAGCTAGCGGGGGGGTGGATACGCAGTATTTT.